This T cell receptor (beta chain) was profiled in a study of cytomegalovirus exposure and HLA in healthy donors. Primers: 60 Vbeta forward and 13 Jbeta reverse. TCRdb's table, derived via immunoSEQ multiplex PCR, lists solely in-frame clones and lacks some. The profile shows 100,000 to 150,000 clones, 73% of them singletons. Per germline, CDR1 SEHNR and CDR2 FQNEAQ (reference sequence). This CDR3 has 16 amino acids. This clone was seen only a few times. The junction and the germline gene differ at one end; a read error may be behind it. J is TRBJ1-1 and V is TRBV7-9; 11 nucleotides align to TRBD1. Sequenced sample: PBMCs. The TCR sequence derives from a woman between 40 and 50 years old in good health and CMV-seropositive. The CDR3: CSSSLGTGGMGTEAFF. CDR3 DNA: TGTTCCAGCAGCTTAGGGACAGGGGGTATGGGCACTGAAGCTTTCTTT.